This note documents a single TCR beta chain sequence. Its matching antigen is unknown. This entry belongs to a study of cytomegalovirus exposure and HLA in healthy donors. Findings and limits, study-wide: Several of the most significant clusters were apparently associated with common viral pathogens in a later analysis. For TCR beta chains, V- and J-gene trimming was later linked to a missense DCLRE1C variant. Some V segments, including TRBV6-2 and TRBV6-3, were excluded as indistinguishable. Roughly uniform depth of sequencing across donors was assumed in presence/absence analyses.

V was shortened by 5 bases and J by 11 bases, with 7 bases between the two germline ends. The CDR3 has 10 residues. Germline-derived CDR1 and CDR2 are MDHEN and SYDVKM. Both 60 Vbeta primers and 13 Jbeta primers went into the PCR. Here immunoSEQ multiplex PCR was the method, and the copy in TCRdb shows in-frame clones only, minus some. The profile shows 110,000 or so clones, about 80% of them singletons. The clonotype comes from a man aged 45-65 years in good health and CMV-seropositive. This chain links TRBV28 with TRBJ2-1; weak D call: TRBD1 (6 bases). Material for sequencing was PBMCs. This CDR3 is CASSGQQQFF. The CDR3 DNA sequence: TGTGCCAGCAGTGGACAGCAGCAGTTCTTC. The variable domain in full, with the rest retrieved from reference TRBV28 and TRBJ2-1, is DVKVTQSSRYLVKRTGEKVFLECVQDMDHENMFWYRQDPGLGLRLIYFSYDVKMKEKGDIPEGYSVSREKKERFSLILESASTNQTSMYLCASSGQQQFFGPGTRLTVL.